The clone carrying this T cell receptor (beta chain) was counted a single time. Antigen specificity is unknown. Trimming stripped 1 base from V and 0 bases from J, with 9 bases between. The CDR3 runs to 16 residues. The V gene's germline CDR1 is SGHVS and CDR2 FQNEAQ. Assaying covered some 10^5 TCR templates per sample. The method was immunoSEQ multiplex PCR; TCRdb's version includes in-frame clones alone and lacks a portion of them. Of some 120,000 clones listed, around 94% are singletons. This entry is derived from a study of siplizumab effects on memory and regulatory T cells. General study results and limits: Memory cells seemed less diverse than naive T cells, which also seemed major contributors to the alloresponse. The authors mapped only a minor fraction of alloreactive clones to unstimulated subsets. Naive or memory phenotype was unassignable for roughly 80-96% of proliferating CD4+ or CD8+ clones.

The sequence came from a human donor in good health. J is TRBJ1-4 and V is TRBV7-8; D gene uncertain. Sequencing was carried out using non-Treg CD4+ T cells sorted from blood. In DNA, the CDR3 is TGTGCCAGCAGCTTAGTGCCCGGGACAACTAATGAAAAACTGTTTTTT. Its protein is CASSLVPGTTNEKLFF.